The following is a TCR beta chain sequence with its context. Its antigen is as yet unknown. Sequencing targeted expressed TCRB transcripts, as all isolated RNA had been reverse transcribed. About 3.6 million reads were obtained on average from naive, central memory and regulatory T cell samples. Assay used: immunoSEQ multiplex PCR; TCRdb lists only in-frame clones, some missing. Here the sample spans nearly 700,000 clones, 13% being singletons. Trimming took 1 base from V and 1 from J, leaving 8 bases between them. Germline CDR1 is SGHRS and CDR2 is YFSETQ. The CDR3 runs 14 residues. The sample comes from a study of beta chain features in type 1 diabetes. The study's findings and limits: Type 1 diabetes patients had moderately but significantly shorter TCRB CDR3s in all four CD4+ subsets.

V is TRBV5-1 and J is TRBJ1-1, with D unresolved. The source of this sequence is a man aged 18-30 years with type 1 diabetes. Input material: naive CD4+ T cells from blood. CDR3 loop: CASSLLQENTEAFF. In DNA form, the CDR3 reads TGCGCCAGCAGCTTGTTGCAAGAGAACACTGAAGCTTTCTTT.